This entry lists 19 T cell receptor beta chains sequenced from one sample in a study of T-cell memory formation after mild COVID-19. From the 5' RACE reads, TCRdb called clonotypes with MiXCR, one entry per CDR3 protein. The sample shows some 50,000 distinct CDR3 sequences, around 12% of them seen only once. The sample comprised PBMCs or a T cell subset sorted from them (not recorded which). The receptors were sampled from a man younger than 30 who had mild COVID-19 (a few samples of this study predate the infection). Cell type and time point are not known.

The chain employs TRBV7-6 and TRBJ1-1, with 7 bases fitting TRBD1. The junction had 11 bases not matched to a gene; V was cut back by 5 bases and J by 5 bases. The germline V gene has CDR1 SGHVS and CDR2 FNYEAQ. The length of the CDR3 is 15 residues. The CDR3 DNA reads TGTGCCAGCAGCACCTACCAGGGGGGTAAGACTGAAGCTTTCTTT. Translation gives CASSTYQGGKTEAFF.

This clonotype has just a few counts. This rearrangement joins TRBV5-4 to TRBJ2-2, with TRBD2 matching 13 bases. The CDR3 contains 15 residues. The germline V gene has CDR1 SGHNT and CDR2 YYREEE (reference sequence). Germline trimming cut 4 bases from V and 7 bases from J; bases unmatched to any gene: 4. The CDR3 nucleotides read TGTGCCAGCAGCCCAGGACTAGCGGGGGTCGGGGAGCTGTTTTTT. It codes for CASSPGLAGVGELFF.

The genes are TRBV11-2 and TRBJ1-4, with 8 bases that match TRBD1. With 1 base clipped from V and 8 bases from J, the junction kept 9 bases outside the gene matches. There are 16 residues in the CDR3. Germline lookup yields CDR1 SGHAT and CDR2 FQNNGV. The CDR3 DNA sequence: TGTGCCAGCAGCTTAGGATCCTTACAGGGGGGGGAAAAACTGTTTTTT. Translation: CASSLGSLQGGEKLFF.

In its sample, this clonotype was seen many times. The CDR3 coding sequence is TGTGCCAGCAGCCAAGGTCCACAGACCTACAATGAGCAGTTCTTC. This codes for CASSQGPQTYNEQFF. The chain has TRBV3-1 and TRBJ2-1; D remains ambiguous. The CDR3 is 15 amino acids. Germline CDR1 LGHDT, CDR2 YNNKEL (reference sequence). The V and J ends lost 1 base and 2 bases respectively, with 9 bases between them.

This chain uses TRBV20-1 with TRBJ1-2; 7 nucleotides align to TRBD1. The CDR3 contains 13 residues. After removal of 2 bases from V and 1 base from J, the junction contained 1 base not matched to a gene. Germline assignment: CDR1 DFQATT and CDR2 SNEGSKA (reference sequence). CDR3 nucleotides: TGCAGTGCTAGAAGGGACAGTAACTATGGCTACACCTTC. Encoded protein: CSARRDSNYGYTF.

This clonotype turned up a few times. The genes are TRBV5-1 and TRBJ2-5; D might be TRBD1 or TRBD2, each matching 6 bases. The V and J ends lost 4 bases and 5 bases respectively, with 18 bases between them. The germline V gene has CDR1 SGHRS and CDR2 YFSETQ. CDR3 length: 15 amino acids. The CDR3 region is CASSQPGPGGETQYF. The CDR3 DNA follows: TGCGCCAGCAGCCAACCGGGCCCCGGGGGCGAGACCCAGTACTTC.

There are many counts of this clonotype. J is TRBJ2-2 and V is TRBV12-3 or TRBV12-4; D is unresolved. V was trimmed by 3 bases and J by 6 bases, leaving 5 bases between them. The CDR3 covers 12 residues. CDR3 region: CASSFRPGELFF. The DNA for the CDR3 is TGTGCCAGCAGTTTCCGGCCCGGGGAGCTGTTTTTT.

This clonotype was seen repeatedly, ten times or more. The chain's CDR3 is CASSQVRGQETQYF. CDR3 in DNA: TGCGCCAGCAGCCAAGTAAGGGGTCAAGAGACCCAGTACTTC. The V and J genes are TRBV4-1 and TRBJ2-5; a possible D gene is TRBD1 (5 bases). V dropped 1 base and J dropped 2 bases, with 8 bases sitting between them. Germline values: CDR1 MGHRA, CDR2 YSYEKL. The length of the CDR3 is 14 residues.

In its sample, this clonotype was seen many times. This CDR3 is CSAARNTEAFF. The CDR3 nucleotides read TGCAGTGCCGCACGGAACACTGAAGCTTTCTTT. The V gene is TRBV20-1, the J gene TRBJ1-1; no definite D call. CDR1 DFQATT and CDR2 SNEGSKA come from the germline V gene (reference sequence). Trimming stripped 6 bases from V and 1 base from J, with 6 bases between. CDR3 length: 11 amino acids.

The chain combines TRBV7-2 with TRBJ1-4; D not resolved. CDR3 length: 14 residues. The germline gives CDR1 SGHTA, CDR2 FQGNSA. The V and J ends lost 3 bases and 4 bases respectively, with 9 bases between them. CDR3 bases: TGTGCCAGCAGCTTGCGGGGAAATAATGAAAAACTGTTTTTT. Amino acid sequence: CASSLRGNNEKLFF. Using reference TRBV7-2 and TRBJ1-4 for the parts outside the CDR3, the full variable domain is GAGVSQSPSNKVTEKGKDVELRCDPISGHTALYWYRQSLGQGLEFLIYFQGNSAPDKSGLPSDRFSAERTGGSVSTLTIQRTQQEDSAVYLCASSLRGNNEKLFFGSGTQLSVL.

This clonotype has just a few counts. V gene TRBV29-1 combines with J gene TRBJ2-1; D possibly matches TRBD1 or TRBD2 (5 bases each). The CDR3 sequence is 19 residues long. V gave up 4 bases and J gave up 0 bases, with 25 bases separating them. Looked up from germline, CDR1 is SQVTM and CDR2 is ANQGSEA. CDR3 region: CSVARPGRGTVSSYNEQFF. The DNA of the CDR3 is TGCAGCGTTGCCCGCCCCGGGCGTGGGACCGTGAGCTCCTACAATGAGCAGTTCTTC.

The sample holds a few counts of this clonotype. V and J are TRBV7-8 and TRBJ2-5; 7 positions agree with TRBD1. Germline V gene lookup returns CDR1 SGHVS and CDR2 FQNEAQ. The V gene end was trimmed by 7 bases and the J gene end by 3 bases; junction bases not matched to a gene: 8. This CDR3 region has 14 residues. CDR3 amino acids: CASKNRTGKETQYF. The CDR3 nucleotides read TGTGCCAGCAAAAATCGGACAGGAAAAGAGACCCAGTACTTC.

There are a few counts of this clonotype. V usage is TRBV12-3 or TRBV12-4 and J usage is TRBJ2-6; D gene ambiguous. Trimming removed 6 bases at V and 4 bases at J, with 7 bases between. This CDR3 is 13 amino acids long. As DNA, the CDR3 is TGTGCCAGCAGCAGCTACGGGGCCAACGTCCTGACTTTC. Protein: CASSSYGANVLTF.

This clonotype was seen repeatedly, ten times or more. The chain recombines TRBV7-9 with TRBJ2-7; 8 bases line up with TRBD1. CDR1 is SEHNR, CDR2 FQNEAQ, per germline (reference sequence). This CDR3 region has 14 residues. The trim removed 2 bases at V and 3 bases at J, leaving 3 bases unmatched. The DNA for the CDR3 is TGTGCCAGCAGCTTATGGGGACAGGACTACGAGCAGTACGTC. Encoded protein: CASSLWGQDYEQYV.

The CDR3 loop is CASSPRKTSGTGELFF. The CDR3 nucleotides read TGTGCCAGCAGCCCCCGCAAGACTAGCGGCACCGGGGAGCTGTTTTTT. The chain uses TRBV9 and TRBJ2-2, with 9 bases identical to TRBD2. After removal of 4 bases from V and 4 bases from J, the junction contained 8 bases not matched to a gene. Germline V gene data show CDR1 as SGDLS and CDR2 as YYNGEE. The CDR3 contains 16 residues.

This clonotype was seen only a few times. The V and J genes are TRBV12-3 or TRBV12-4 and TRBJ1-5, with unresolved D. CDR3 length equals 14 residues. V gave up 2 bases and J gave up 3 bases, with 8 bases separating them. For the CDR3, the DNA is TGTGCCAGCAGTTTAAACGGTCCCAATCAGCCCCAGCATTTT. This translates into CASSLNGPNQPQHF.

This chain links TRBV6-2 or TRBV6-3 with TRBJ1-5; D uncertain. The germline V gene encodes CDR1 MNHEY and CDR2 SVGEGT. The length of the CDR3 is 13 residues. With 0 bases removed from V and 6 bases from J, the gap between germline ends came to 6 bases. The CDR3 sequence is CASSYSIGQPQHF. The CDR3 nucleotides are TGTGCCAGCAGTTACTCGATAGGTCAGCCCCAGCATTTT.

This clonotype has only one observation. The chain employs TRBV20-1 and TRBJ2-5; D unclear. V was pared by 6 bases and J by 1 base, with 12 bases between. The CDR3 length is 13 residues. The germline V gene has CDR1 DFQATT and CDR2 SNEGSKA (reference sequence). The CDR3 here is CSAFEPIQETQYF. The CDR3 region has the DNA TGCAGTGCGTTTGAACCTATCCAAGAGACCCAGTACTTC.

This clonotype was detected ten times or more. The gene calls are TRBV7-6 and TRBJ2-7; tentatively, D is TRBD2 (5 bases). The CDR3 is 13 amino acids. Germline CDR1 is SGHVS and CDR2 is FNYEAQ. The CDR3 DNA reads TGTGGGACCGTGTGGGTGGGTTATGCGGGGCAGTACTTC. Translation: CGTVWVGYAGQYF.